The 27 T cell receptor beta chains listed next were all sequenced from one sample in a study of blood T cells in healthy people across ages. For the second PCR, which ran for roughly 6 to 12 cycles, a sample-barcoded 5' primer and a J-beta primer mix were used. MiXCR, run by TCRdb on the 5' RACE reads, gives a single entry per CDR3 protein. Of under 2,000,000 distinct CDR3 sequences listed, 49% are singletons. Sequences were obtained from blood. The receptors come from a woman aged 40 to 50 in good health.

In DNA form, the CDR3 reads TGTGCCAGCAGTACCCTTGGCCAGGGGCCCCCCTACGAGCAGTACTTC. Translating it yields CASSTLGQGPPYEQYF. V usage is TRBV6-2 or TRBV6-3 and J usage is TRBJ2-7; D might be TRBD1 (6 bases). CDR1 and CDR2 (germline): MNHEY, SVGEGT. V shed 5 bases and J shed 2 bases, with 19 bases lying between them. This CDR3 has 16 amino acids.

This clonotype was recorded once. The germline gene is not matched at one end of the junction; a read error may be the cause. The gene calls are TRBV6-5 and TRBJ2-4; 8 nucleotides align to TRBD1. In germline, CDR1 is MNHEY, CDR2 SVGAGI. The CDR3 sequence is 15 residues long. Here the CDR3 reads CVSSPDRGRGNIQYF. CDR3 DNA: TGTGTCAGCAGCCCCGACAGGGGTCGGGGGAACATTCAGTACTTC.

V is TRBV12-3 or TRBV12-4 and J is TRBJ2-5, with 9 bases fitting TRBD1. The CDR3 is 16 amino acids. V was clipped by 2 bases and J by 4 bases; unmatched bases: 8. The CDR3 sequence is CASSLNLGTGTETQYF. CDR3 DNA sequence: TGTGCCAGCAGTTTAAATTTAGGGACAGGGACAGAGACCCAGTACTTC.

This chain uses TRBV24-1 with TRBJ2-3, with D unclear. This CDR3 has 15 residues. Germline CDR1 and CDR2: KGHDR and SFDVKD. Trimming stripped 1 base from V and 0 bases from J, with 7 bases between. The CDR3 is CATSDFTASTDTQYF. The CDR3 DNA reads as TGTGCCACCAGTGATTTTACAGCTAGCACAGATACGCAGTATTTT.

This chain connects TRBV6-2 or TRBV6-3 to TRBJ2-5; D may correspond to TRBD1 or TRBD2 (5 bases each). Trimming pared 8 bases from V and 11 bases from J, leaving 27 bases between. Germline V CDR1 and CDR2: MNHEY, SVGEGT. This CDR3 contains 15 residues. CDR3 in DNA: TGTGCCAGCTCGGTAGTAGGGGACCAGGTGAAAAAGCAGTACTTC. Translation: CASSVVGDQVKKQYF.

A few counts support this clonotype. CDR3 DNA sequence: TGTGCCAGCATGCGATTTGGTGGGGGAACGCAAGAGACCCAGTACTTC. It is translated as CASMRFGGGTQETQYF. The J gene is TRBJ2-5, the V gene TRBV25-1, with D possibly being TRBD1 or TRBD2 (5 bases each). Per the germline V gene, CDR1 is MGHDK and CDR2 is SYGVNS. V lost 7 bases and J 2 bases, leaving 20 bases between the germline ends. CDR3 length: 16 residues.

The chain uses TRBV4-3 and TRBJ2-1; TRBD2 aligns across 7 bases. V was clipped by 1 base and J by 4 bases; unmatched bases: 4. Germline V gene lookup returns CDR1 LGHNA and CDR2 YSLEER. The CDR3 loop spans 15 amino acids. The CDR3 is CASSQVRTSYNEQFF. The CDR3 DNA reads TGCGCCAGCAGCCAAGTCAGGACTAGTTACAATGAGCAGTTCTTC.

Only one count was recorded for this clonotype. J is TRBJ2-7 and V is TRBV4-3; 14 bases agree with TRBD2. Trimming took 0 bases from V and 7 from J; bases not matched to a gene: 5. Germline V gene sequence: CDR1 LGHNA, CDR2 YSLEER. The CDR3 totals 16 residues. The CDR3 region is CASSQETSGGAFEQYF. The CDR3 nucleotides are TGCGCCAGCAGCCAAGAGACTAGCGGGGGGGCCTTTGAGCAGTACTTC.

Here the CDR3 DNA reads TGTGCCACCAGTGATTGGGTTACCGGGACAGACACAGATACGCAGTATTTT. Translation: CATSDWVTGTDTDTQYF. This rearrangement joins TRBV24-1 to TRBJ2-3, with 7 bases fitting TRBD1. V was pared by 2 bases and J by 2 bases, with 9 bases of the junction left unmatched. The CDR3 contains 17 residues. Germline CDR1 and CDR2: KGHDR and SFDVKD.

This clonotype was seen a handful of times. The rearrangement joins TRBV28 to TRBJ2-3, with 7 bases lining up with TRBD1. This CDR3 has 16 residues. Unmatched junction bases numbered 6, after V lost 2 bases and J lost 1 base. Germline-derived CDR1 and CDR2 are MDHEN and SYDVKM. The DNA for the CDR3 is TGTGCCAGCAGTTTAATCCCCCAGGGGGGCACAGATACGCAGTATTTT. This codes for CASSLIPQGGTDTQYF.

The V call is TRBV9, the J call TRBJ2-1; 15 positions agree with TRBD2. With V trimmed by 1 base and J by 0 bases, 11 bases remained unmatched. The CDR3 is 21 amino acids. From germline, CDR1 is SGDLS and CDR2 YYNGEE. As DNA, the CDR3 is TGTGCCAGCAGCGTAACAACCAGGACTAGCGGGGGGGCGAGCTCCTACAATGAGCAGTTCTTC. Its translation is CASSVTTRTSGGASSYNEQFF. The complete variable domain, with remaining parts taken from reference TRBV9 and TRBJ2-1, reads DSGVTQTPKHLITATGQRVTLRCSPRSGDLSVYWYQQSLDQGLQFLIQYYNGEERAKGNILERFSAQQFPDLHSELNLSSLELGDSALYFCASSVTTRTSGGASSYNEQFFGPGTRLTVL.

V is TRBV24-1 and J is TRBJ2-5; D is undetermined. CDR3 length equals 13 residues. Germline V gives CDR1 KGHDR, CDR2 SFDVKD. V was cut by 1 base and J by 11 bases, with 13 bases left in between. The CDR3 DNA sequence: TGTGCCACCAGTGATTTTGGGCTCATTGAGCAGTACTTC. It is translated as CATSDFGLIEQYF.

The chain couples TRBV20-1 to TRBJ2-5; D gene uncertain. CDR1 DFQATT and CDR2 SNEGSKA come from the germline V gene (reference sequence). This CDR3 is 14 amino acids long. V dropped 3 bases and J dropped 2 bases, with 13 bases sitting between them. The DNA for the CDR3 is TGCAGTGCTAGCGATTTAGGTCGACAAGAGACCCAGTACTTC. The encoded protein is CSASDLGRQETQYF.

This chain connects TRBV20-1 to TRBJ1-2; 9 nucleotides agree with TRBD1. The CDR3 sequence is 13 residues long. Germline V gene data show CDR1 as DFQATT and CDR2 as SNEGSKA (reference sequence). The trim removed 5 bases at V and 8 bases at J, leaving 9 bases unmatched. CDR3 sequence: CSAVPGQGSGYTF. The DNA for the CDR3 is TGCAGTGCTGTTCCGGGACAGGGAAGCGGCTACACCTTC.

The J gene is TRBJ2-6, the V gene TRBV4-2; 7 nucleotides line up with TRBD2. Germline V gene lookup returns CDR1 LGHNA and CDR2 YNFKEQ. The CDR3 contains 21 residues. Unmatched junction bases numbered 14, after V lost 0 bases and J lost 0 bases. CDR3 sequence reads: CASSQEWMGRATSSGANVLTF. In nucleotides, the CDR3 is TGTGCCAGCAGCCAAGAATGGATGGGGAGGGCAACAAGCTCTGGGGCCAACGTCCTGACTTTC.

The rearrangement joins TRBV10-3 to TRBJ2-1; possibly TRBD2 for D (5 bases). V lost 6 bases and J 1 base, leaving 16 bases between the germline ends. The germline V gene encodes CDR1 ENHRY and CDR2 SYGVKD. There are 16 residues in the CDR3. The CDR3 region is CAISGDPDGSYNEQFF. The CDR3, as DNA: TGTGCCATCAGCGGGGATCCCGACGGTTCCTACAATGAGCAGTTCTTC.

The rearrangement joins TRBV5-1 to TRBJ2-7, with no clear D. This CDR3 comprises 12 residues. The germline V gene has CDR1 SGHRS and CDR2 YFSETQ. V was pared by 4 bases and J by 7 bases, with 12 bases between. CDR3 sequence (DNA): TGCGCCAGCAGCCTAGATCGACTTGAGCAGTACTTC. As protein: CASSLDRLEQYF.

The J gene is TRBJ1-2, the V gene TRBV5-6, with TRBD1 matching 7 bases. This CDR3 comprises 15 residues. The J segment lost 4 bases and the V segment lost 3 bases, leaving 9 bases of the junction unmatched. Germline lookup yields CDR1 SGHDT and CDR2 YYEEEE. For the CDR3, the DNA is TGTGCCAGCAGCTCGGATACCAGGGGGACCTATGGCTACACCTTC. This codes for CASSSDTRGTYGYTF. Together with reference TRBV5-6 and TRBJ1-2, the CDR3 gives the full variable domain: DAGVTQSPTHLIKTRGQQVTLRCSPKSGHDTVSWYQQALGQGPQFIFQYYEEEERQRGNFPDRFSGHQFPNYSSELNVNALLLGDSALYLCASSSDTRGTYGYTFGSGTRLTVV.

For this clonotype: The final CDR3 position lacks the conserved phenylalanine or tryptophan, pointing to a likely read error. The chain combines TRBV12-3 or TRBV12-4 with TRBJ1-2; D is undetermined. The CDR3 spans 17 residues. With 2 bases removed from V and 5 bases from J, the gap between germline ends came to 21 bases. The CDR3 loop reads CASSLQTGSSFSYGYTL. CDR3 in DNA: TGTGCCAGCAGTTTACAAACCGGGTCCTCTTTCTCTTATGGCTACACCTTG.

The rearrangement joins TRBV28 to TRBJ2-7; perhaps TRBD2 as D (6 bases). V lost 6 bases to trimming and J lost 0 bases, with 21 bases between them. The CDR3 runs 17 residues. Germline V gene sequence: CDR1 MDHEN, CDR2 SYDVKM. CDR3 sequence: CASSYFGGSTPSYEQYF. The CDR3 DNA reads TGTGCCAGCAGCTACTTTGGGGGGTCTACCCCCTCCTACGAGCAGTACTTC.

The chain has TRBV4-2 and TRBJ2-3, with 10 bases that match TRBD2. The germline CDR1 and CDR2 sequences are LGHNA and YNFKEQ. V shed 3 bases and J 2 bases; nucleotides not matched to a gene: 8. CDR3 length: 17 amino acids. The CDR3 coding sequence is TGTGCCAGCAGCCAGAAAAAAACTAGCGGGGTCACAGATACGCAGTATTTT. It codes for CASSQKKTSGVTDTQYF.

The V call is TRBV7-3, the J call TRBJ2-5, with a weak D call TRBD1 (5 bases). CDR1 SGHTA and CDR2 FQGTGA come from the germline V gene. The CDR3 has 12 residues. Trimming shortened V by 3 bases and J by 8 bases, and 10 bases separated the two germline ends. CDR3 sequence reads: CASSLDMITQYF. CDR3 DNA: TGTGCCAGCAGCTTGGACATGATAACCCAGTACTTC.

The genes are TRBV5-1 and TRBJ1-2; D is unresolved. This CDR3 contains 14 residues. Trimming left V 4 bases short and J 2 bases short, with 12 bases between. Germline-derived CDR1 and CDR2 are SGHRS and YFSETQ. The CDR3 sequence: CASSPTKANYGYTF. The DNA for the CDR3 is TGCGCCAGCAGCCCAACGAAAGCGAACTATGGCTACACCTTC.

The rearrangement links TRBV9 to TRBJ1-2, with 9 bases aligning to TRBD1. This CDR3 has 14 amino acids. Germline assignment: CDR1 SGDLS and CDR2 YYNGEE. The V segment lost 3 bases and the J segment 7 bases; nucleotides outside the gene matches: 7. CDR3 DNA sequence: TGTGCCAGCAGCGCGGGACAGGGAATCTCTGGCTACACCTTC. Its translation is CASSAGQGISGYTF. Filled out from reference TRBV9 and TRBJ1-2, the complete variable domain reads DSGVTQTPKHLITATGQRVTLRCSPRSGDLSVYWYQQSLDQGLQFLIQYYNGEERAKGNILERFSAQQFPDLHSELNLSSLELGDSALYFCASSAGQGISGYTFGSGTRLTVV.

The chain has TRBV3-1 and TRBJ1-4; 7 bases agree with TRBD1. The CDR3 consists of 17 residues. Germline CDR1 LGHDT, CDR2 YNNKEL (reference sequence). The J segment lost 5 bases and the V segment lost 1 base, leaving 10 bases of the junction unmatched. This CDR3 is CASSQGGAGTVNEKLFF. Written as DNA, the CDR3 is TGTGCCAGCAGCCAAGGCGGAGCCGGGACAGTCAATGAAAAACTGTTTTTT.

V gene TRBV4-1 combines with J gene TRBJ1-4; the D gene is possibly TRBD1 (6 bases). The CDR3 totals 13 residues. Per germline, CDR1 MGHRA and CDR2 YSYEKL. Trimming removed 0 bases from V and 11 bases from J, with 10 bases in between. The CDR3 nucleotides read TGCGCCAGCAGCCAAGAAAACACAGGGAAACTGTTTTTT. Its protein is CASSQENTGKLFF.

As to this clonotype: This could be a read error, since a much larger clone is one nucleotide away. The CDR3 DNA is TGTGCCAGCAGCCGGACAGGGGCTCACTATGGCTACACCTTC. It codes for CASSRTGAHYGYTF. The J gene is TRBJ1-2, the V gene TRBV12-3 or TRBV12-4, with 9 bases aligning to TRBD1. The CDR3 spans 14 residues. With 6 bases clipped from V and 3 bases from J, the junction kept 5 bases outside the gene matches.